A few counts support the clone carrying this TCR beta chain. The sample is drawn from a study of T cell repertoires in aging, cancer and after chemotherapy. TCR beta rearrangements were amplified from peripheral blood genomic DNA. CDR3 length equals 13 residues. Germline V gene data show CDR1 as LNHNV and CDR2 as YYDKDF (reference sequence). The trim removed 5 bases at V and 6 bases at J, leaving 6 bases unmatched. A mixed TRB-A/B primer pool amplified rearranged TRB by multiplex touch-down PCR. TCRdb recomputed calls from the multiplex PCR reads with MiXCR, one row per CDR3 protein. The table includes thousands of distinct CDR3 sequences, less than 35% detected once.

Sequencing was done on a sample of blood. V and J are TRBV15 and TRBJ1-1, with 7 bases that match TRBD1. This clonotype was obtained from a human donor in good health. For the CDR3, the DNA is TGTGCCACCAGCTCGACAGGGTCCCCTGAAGCTTTCTTT. Translating it yields CATSSTGSPEAFF. Filled out from reference TRBV15 and TRBJ1-1, the complete variable domain reads DAMVIQNPRYQVTQFGKPVTLSCSQTLNHNVMYWYQQKSSQAPKLLFHYYDKDFNNEADTPDNFQSRRPNTSFCFLDIRSPGLGDTAMYLCATSSTGSPEAFFGQGTRLTVV.